This T cell receptor (beta chain) came from a study of human T cells and chemical hapten exposure. Study overall: The sensitizing agent was 2% DPC, placed on 2 cm by 2 cm of upper inner arm skin.

This clonotype turned up a few times. The V end was cut by 5 bases, the J end by 8 bases, with 21 bases between. CDR3 length: 15 amino acids. Germline CDR1 and CDR2: SGHVS and FNYEAQ. In the library, unique molecular identifiers were attached to individual cDNA molecules. Via MiXCR, TCRdb re-called the RACE reads, giving one row per CDR3 protein. This sample yields over 60,000 distinct CDR3 sequences, of which about a tenth are seen a single time; around 7% belongs to the top ten. As for time point: patch test 2, 6 weeks after DPC sensitization. The treatment denotes: therapeutic diphenylcyclopropenone sensitization with weekly scalp DPC.

The gene calls are TRBV7-6 and TRBJ1-1, with D possibly being TRBD1 (5 bases). This sample comprised whole blood, obtained in connection with sensitization to the hapten diphenylcyclopropenone (DPC). The sequence derives from a woman in her forties or fifties with alopecia areata. Some clones in this sample may be carry-over from other donors' samples. CDR3 in DNA: TGTGCCAGCAGCCCAAGTCTCCGGGGGAATGAGGAAGCTTTCTTT. This gives the protein CASSPSLRGNEEAFF.